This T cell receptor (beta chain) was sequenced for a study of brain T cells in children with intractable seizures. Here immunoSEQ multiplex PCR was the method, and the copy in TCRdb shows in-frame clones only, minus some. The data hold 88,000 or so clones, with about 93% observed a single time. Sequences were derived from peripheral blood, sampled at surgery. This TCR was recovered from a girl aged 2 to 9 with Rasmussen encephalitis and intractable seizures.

The DNA for the CDR3 is TGTGCCAGCTCACGACAGGGCGGAGGCCAAGAGACCCAGTACTTC. This sequence encodes CASSRQGGGQETQYF. The V gene is TRBV18, the J gene TRBJ2-5; TRBD1 agrees at 7 bases. The CDR3 is 15 residues long. With 4 bases clipped from V and 1 base from J, the junction kept 6 bases outside the gene matches. CDR1 is KGHSH and CDR2 is LQKENI in the germline V gene.